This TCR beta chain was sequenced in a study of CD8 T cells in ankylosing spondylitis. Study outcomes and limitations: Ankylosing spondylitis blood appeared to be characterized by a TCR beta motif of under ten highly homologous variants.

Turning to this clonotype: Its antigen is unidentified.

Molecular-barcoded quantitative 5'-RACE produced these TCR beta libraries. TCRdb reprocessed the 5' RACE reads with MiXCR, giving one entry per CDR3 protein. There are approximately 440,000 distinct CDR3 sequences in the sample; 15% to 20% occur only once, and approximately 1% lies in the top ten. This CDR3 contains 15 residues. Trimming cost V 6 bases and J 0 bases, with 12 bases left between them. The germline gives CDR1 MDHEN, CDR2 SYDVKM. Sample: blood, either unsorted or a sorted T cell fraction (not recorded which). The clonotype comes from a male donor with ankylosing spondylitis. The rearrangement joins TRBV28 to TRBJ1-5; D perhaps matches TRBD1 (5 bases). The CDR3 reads CASRMVGDSNQPQHF. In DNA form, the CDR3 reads TGTGCCAGCAGGATGGTGGGGGATAGCAATCAGCCCCAGCATTTT.